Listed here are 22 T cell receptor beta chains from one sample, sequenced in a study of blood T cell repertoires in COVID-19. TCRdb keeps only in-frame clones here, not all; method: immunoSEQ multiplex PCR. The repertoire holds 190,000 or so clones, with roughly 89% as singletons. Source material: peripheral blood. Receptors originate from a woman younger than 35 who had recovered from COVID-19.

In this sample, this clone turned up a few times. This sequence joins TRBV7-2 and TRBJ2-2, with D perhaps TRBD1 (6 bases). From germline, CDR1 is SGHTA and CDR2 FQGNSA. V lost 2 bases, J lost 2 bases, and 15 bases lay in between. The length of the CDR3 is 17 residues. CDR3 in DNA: TGTGCCAGCAGCTTACAATCCGGGACAAGTAACACCGGGGAGCTGTTTTTT. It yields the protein CASSLQSGTSNTGELFF.

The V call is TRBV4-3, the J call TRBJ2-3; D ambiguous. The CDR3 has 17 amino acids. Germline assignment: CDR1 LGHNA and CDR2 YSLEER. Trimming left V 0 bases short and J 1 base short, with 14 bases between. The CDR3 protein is CASSQDLAFTGTDTQYF. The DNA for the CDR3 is TGCGCCAGCAGCCAAGATCTTGCGTTTACTGGCACAGATACGCAGTATTTT.

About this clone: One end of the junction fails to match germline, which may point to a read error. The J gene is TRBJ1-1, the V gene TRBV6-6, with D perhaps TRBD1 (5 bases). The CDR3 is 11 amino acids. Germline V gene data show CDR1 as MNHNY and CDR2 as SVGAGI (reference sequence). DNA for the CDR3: TGTGCCAGCTCCAACAAGGGGATACTCCGATTT. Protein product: CASSNKGILRF.

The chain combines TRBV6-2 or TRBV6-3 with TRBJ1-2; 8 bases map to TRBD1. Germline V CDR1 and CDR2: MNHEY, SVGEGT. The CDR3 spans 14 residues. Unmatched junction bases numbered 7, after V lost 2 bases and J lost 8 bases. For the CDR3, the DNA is TGTGCCAGCAGTTACACGGGCAGGGGGCTCGGCTACACCTTC. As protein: CASSYTGRGLGYTF.

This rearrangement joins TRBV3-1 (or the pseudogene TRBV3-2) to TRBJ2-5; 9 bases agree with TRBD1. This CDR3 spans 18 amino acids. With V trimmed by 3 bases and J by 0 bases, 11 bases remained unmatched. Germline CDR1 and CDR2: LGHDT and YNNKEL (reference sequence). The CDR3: CASSHSRPGTGNQETQYF. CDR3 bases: TGTGCCAGCAGCCACTCCCGGCCAGGGACAGGGAACCAAGAGACCCAGTACTTC.

The CDR3 is CASSESSGRGETQYF. Here the CDR3 DNA reads TGTGCCAGCAGTGAGTCTAGCGGGAGAGGAGAGACCCAGTACTTC. The chain has TRBV2 and TRBJ2-5; the match to TRBD2 covers 10 bases. This CDR3 comprises 15 residues. The trim removed 3 bases at V and 4 bases at J, leaving 5 bases unmatched. From germline, CDR1 is SNHLY and CDR2 FYNNEI.

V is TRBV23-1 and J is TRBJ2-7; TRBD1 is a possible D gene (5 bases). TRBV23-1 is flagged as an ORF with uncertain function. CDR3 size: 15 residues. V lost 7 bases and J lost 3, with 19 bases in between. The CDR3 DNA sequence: TGCGCCAGCATCACCTCCCAAGGGGCGGACTACGAGCAGTACGTC. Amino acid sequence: CASITSQGADYEQYV.

Written as DNA, the CDR3 is TGCAGCGTTGATCGCGCGGACAGGGGGTTTTACAACACTGAAGCTTTCTTT. Translated, it gives CSVDRADRGFYNTEAFF. V is TRBV29-1 and J is TRBJ1-1; 10 positions match TRBD1. J gave up 2 bases and V 3 bases, and 12 bases lay outside the gene matches. This CDR3 region has 17 residues. CDR1 SQVTM and CDR2 ANQGSEA come from the germline V gene.

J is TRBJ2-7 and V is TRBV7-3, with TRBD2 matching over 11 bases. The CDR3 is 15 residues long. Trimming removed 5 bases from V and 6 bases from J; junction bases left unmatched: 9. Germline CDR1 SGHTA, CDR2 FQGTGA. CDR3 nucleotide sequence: TGTGCCAGCAGCGCAACTAGCGGGGGACCCTCCGAGCAGTACTTC. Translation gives CASSATSGGPSEQYF.

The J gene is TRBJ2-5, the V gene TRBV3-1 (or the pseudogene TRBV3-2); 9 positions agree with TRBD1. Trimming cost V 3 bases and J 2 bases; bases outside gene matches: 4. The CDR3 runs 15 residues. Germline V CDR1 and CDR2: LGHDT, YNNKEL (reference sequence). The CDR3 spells CASSQTGGGQETQYF. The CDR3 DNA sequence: TGTGCCAGCAGCCAGACAGGGGGAGGGCAAGAGACCCAGTACTTC.

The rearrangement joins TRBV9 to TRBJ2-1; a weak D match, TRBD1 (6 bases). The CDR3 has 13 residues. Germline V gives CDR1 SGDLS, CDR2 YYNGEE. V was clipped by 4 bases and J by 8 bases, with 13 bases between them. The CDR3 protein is CASSNRVVDEQFF. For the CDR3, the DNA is TGTGCCAGCAGCAACAGGGTCGTCGATGAGCAGTTCTTC. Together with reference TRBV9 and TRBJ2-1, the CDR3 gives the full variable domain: DSGVTQTPKHLITATGQRVTLRCSPRSGDLSVYWYQQSLDQGLQFLIQYYNGEERAKGNILERFSAQQFPDLHSELNLSSLELGDSALYFCASSNRVVDEQFFGPGTRLTVL.

CDR3 in DNA: TGTGCCAGCAGCCAAGATTTCGTGCGGGCGGAGAGTGAAGCTTTCTTT. This codes for CASSQDFVRAESEAFF. The V and J genes are TRBV4-2 and TRBJ1-1; no clear D. CDR1 and CDR2 from the germline V gene are LGHNA and YNFKEQ. The CDR3 sequence is 16 residues long. V was clipped by 0 bases and J by 7 bases, with 18 bases between them.

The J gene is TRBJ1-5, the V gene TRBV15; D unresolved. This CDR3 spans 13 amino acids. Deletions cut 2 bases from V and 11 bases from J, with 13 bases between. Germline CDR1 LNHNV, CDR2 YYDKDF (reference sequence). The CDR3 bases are TGTGCCACCAGCAGAATGAGGGAATGGTCCCAGCATTTT. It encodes CATSRMREWSQHF.

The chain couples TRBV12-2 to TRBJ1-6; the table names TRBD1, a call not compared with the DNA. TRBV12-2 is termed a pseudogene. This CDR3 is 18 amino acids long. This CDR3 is CASRRTGHPASYNSPLHF. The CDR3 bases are TGTGCAAGTCGCCGTACCGGACACCCAGCCTCCTATAATTCACCCCTCCACTTT.

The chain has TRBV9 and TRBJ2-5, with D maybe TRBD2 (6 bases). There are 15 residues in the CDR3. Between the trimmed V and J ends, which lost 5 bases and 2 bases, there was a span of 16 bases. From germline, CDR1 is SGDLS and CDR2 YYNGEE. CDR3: CASSGAGTSQETQYF. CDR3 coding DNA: TGTGCCAGCAGTGGGGCCGGGACTTCTCAAGAGACCCAGTACTTC. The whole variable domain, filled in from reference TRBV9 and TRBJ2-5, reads DSGVTQTPKHLITATGQRVTLRCSPRSGDLSVYWYQQSLDQGLQFLIQYYNGEERAKGNILERFSAQQFPDLHSELNLSSLELGDSALYFCASSGAGTSQETQYFGPGTRLLVL.

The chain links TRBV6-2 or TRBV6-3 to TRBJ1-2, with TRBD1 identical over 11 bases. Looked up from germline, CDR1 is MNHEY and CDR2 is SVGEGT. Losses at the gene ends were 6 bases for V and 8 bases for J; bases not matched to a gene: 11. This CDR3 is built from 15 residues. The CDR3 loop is CASSRADRTGGGYTF. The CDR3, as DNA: TGTGCCAGCAGCCGCGCGGATCGGACAGGGGGCGGCTACACCTTC.

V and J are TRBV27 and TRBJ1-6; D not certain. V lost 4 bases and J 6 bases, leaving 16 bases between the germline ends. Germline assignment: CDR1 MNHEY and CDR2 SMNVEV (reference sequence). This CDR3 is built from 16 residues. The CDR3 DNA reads TGTGCCAGCAGTTGGTCAGGACTGGGAGTTAATTCACCCCTCCACTTT. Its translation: CASSWSGLGVNSPLHF.

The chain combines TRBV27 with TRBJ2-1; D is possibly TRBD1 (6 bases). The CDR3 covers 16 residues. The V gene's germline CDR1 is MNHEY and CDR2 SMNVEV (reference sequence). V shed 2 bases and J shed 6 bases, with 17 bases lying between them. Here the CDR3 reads CASSLVGQGSGNEQFF. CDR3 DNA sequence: TGTGCCAGCAGTTTAGTAGGCCAGGGGAGTGGCAATGAGCAGTTCTTC.

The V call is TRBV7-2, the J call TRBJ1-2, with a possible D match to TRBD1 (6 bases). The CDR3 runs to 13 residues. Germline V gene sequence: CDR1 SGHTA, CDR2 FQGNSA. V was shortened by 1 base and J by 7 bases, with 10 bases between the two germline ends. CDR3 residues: CASSLVGAGGYTF. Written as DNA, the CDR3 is TGTGCCAGCAGCTTAGTGGGGGCAGGTGGCTACACCTTC.

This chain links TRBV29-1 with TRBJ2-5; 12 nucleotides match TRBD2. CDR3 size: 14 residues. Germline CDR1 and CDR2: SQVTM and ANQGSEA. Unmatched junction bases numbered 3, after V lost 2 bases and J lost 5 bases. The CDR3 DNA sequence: TGCAGCGTTGAACTAGCGGGGGGGTGGGAGACCCAGTACTTC. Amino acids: CSVELAGGWETQYF.

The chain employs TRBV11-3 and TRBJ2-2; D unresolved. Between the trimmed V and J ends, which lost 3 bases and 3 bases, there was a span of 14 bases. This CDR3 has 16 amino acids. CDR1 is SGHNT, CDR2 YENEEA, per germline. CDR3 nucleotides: TGTGCCAGCAGCTTGTATGGCCAGGAACACACCGGGGAGCTGTTTTTT. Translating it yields CASSLYGQEHTGELFF.

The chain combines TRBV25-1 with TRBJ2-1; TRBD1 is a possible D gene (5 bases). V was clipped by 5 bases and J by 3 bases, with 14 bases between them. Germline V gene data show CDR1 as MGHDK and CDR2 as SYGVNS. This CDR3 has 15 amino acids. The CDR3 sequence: CASSHQPRDYNEQFF. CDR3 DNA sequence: TGTGCCAGCAGTCACCAGCCCAGGGACTACAATGAGCAGTTCTTC.